This T cell receptor beta chain was found in a study of blood T cell repertoires in COVID-19. Background on the study: Spain, Italy and the United States supplied samples that represented acute and convalescent COVID-19.

Original processing methods: Amplified reference gene primers provided the basis for estimating nucleated cell counts. Here immunoSEQ multiplex PCR was the method, and the copy in TCRdb shows in-frame clones only, minus some. For V, J and clone size, that table is used; D and trimming come from the DNA. The sample contains roughly 9,200 clones, about 81% of which appear only once. The CDR3 is 14 residues long. In germline, CDR1 is SGHRS, CDR2 YFSETQ. Deletions cut 0 bases from V and 4 bases from J, with 7 bases between. The genes are TRBV5-1 and TRBJ1-4; maybe TRBD1 (5 bases). The TCR comes from a man aged 55 to 70 with active COVID-19. Material for sequencing was peripheral blood. The CDR3 DNA sequence: TGCGCCAGCAGCTTGGACAGGAATAATGAAAAACTGTTTTTT. Protein: CASSLDRNNEKLFF.